This T cell receptor beta chain was sequenced in a study of blood T cell repertoires in COVID-19. About the study: Samples of COVID-19 (acute and convalescent) were obtained from the United States, Italy and Spain. Nucleic acid was either cDNA or gDNA, and it came from T cells, B-cell-depleted T cells, or PBMCs.

V was clipped by 5 bases and J by 2 bases, with 10 bases between them. The CDR3 spans 14 residues. CDR1 and CDR2 from the germline V gene are SGHTA and FQGNSA. In the study's own analysis: Using reference gene primer amplification, nucleated cell counts were estimated. Profiling relied on immunoSEQ multiplex PCR, and the TCRdb table lists in-frame clones only, not all of them. Clone size and V and J calls were adopted from that table, with D and trimming inferred from the DNA. Among approximately 110,000 clones listed, about 85% were seen once. This clone was seen repeatedly, ten times or more. The sequencing sample was made of peripheral blood. This clonotype was sampled from a human donor in a cohort sampled during active COVID-19. The chain has TRBV7-2 and TRBJ1-3; D not certain. For the CDR3, the DNA is TGTGCCAGCAGCCTCACAGACGCTGGAAACACCATATATTTT. Protein product: CASSLTDAGNTIYF.